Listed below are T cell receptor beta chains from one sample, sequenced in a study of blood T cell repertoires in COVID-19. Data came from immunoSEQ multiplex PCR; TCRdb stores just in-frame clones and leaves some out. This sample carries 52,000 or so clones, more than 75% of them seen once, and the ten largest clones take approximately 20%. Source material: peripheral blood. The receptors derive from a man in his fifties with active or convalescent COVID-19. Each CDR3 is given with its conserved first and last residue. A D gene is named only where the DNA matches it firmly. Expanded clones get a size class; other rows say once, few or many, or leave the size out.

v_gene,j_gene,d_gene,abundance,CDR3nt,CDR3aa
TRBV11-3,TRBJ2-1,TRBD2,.,TGTGCCAGCAGCTTAGTGGGTAGCGGGGCAGGGGAGCAGTTCTTC,CASSLVGSGAGEQFF
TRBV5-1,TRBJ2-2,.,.,TGCGCCAGCAGCTTGGATGCGGTTGGGGGGACGAGCACCGGGGAGCTGTTTTTT,CASSLDAVGGTSTGELFF
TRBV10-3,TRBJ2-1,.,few,TGTGCCATCAGTCTCCGGGAGAATGAGCAGTTCTTC,CAISLRENEQFF
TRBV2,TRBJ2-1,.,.,TGTGCCAGCAGTGAAACTGCGAGCTCCTACAATGAGCAGTTCTTC,CASSETASSYNEQFF
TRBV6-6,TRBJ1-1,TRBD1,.,TGTGCCAGCAGGCCTAGACAGGGAAACACTGAAGCTTTCTTT,CASRPRQGNTEAFF
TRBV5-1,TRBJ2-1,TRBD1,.,TGCGCCAGCAGCTTGATAACAGGGGGAAGGGCCAATGAGCAGTTCTTC,CASSLITGGRANEQFF
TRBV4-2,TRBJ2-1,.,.,TGTGCCAGCAGCCAAGATTCTAGCGACTACAATGAGCAGTTCTTC,CASSQDSSDYNEQFF
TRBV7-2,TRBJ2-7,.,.,TGTGCCAGCAGCGCGGCTCTCGGGGAGCACTACGAGCAGTACTTC,CASSAALGEHYEQYF
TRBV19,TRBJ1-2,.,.,TGTGCCAGTAGTATAGCCACGGACGGGATCTATGGCTACACCTTC,CASSIATDGIYGYTF
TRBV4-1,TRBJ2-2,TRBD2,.,TGCGCCAGTAGCCAAGATTACGGGAGGGTAAAAACCGGGGAGCTGTTTTTT,CASSQDYGRVKTGELFF
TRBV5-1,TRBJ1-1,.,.,TGCGCCAGCACGGCGACGGCCAGGGGGAACACTGAAGCTTTCTTT,CASTATARGNTEAFF
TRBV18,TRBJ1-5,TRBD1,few,TGTGCCAGCTCACCACCTTCCGGGACAGTGGGCAATCAGCCCCAGCATTTT,CASSPPSGTVGNQPQHF
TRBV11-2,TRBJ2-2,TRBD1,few,TGTGCCAGCAGCTTAGATCCGGGGGGACAGGGGGCCGGGGAGCTGTTTTTT,CASSLDPGGQGAGELFF
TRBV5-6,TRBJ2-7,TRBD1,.,TGTGCCAGCAGCTCTGGGACAGGTATTTCTCTCTACGAGCAGTACTTC,CASSSGTGISLYEQYF
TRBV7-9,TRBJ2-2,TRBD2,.,TGTGCCAGCAGCTTAGCCGGGACTAGAGACACCGGGGAGCTGTTTTTT,CASSLAGTRDTGELFF
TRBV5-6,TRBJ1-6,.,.,TGTGCCAGCAGCTTGGTTGTAAATAATTCACCCCTCCACTTT,CASSLVVNNSPLHF
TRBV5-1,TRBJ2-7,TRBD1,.,TGCGCCAGCAGCTTGACAGGGGACAGCACCTACGAGCAGTACTTC,CASSLTGDSTYEQYF
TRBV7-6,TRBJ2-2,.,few,TGTGCCAGCAGCCTCGGGGGGAACACCGGGGAGCTGTTTTTT,CASSLGGNTGELFF